The table lists the clone carrying this T cell receptor beta chain with many counts. This sample was taken from a study of neurological immune-mediated disorders. The unsorted libraries were prepared from 2 million PBMCs (stored at -80 C). Between the trimmed V and J ends, which lost 4 bases and 0 bases, there was a span of 13 bases. This CDR3 region has 16 residues. Per germline, CDR1 SGHRS and CDR2 YFSETQ. Each CDR3 protein is one row after TCRdb ran MiXCR on the 5' RACE reads. The data show 66,000 or so distinct CDR3 sequences, with 4.5% to 5.5% seen just once and about 6.9% held by the top ten. This TCR was recovered from a man younger than 45 with multiple sclerosis. Sequencing was performed on PBMCs. The chain recombines TRBV5-1 with TRBJ2-2; no clear D. The CDR3 region has the DNA TGCGCCAGCAGCCCAAATATTATCGCGAACACCGGGGAGCTGTTTTTT. Its translation is CASSPNIIANTGELFF.